This T cell receptor (beta chain) derives from a study of synovial regulatory T cells in juvenile arthritis. Study results and caveats: Synovial Teff and blood CPL repertoires partially overlapped with iaTreg TCR repertoires, which were largely patient-private. CDR3 overlap with synovial Tregs was higher for iaTregs than other blood Tregs.

CDR1 is SGHRS and CDR2 is YFSETQ in the germline V gene. The CDR3 loop spans 17 amino acids. Nucleotide data are not available. Sequencing used immunoSEQ multiplex PCR; TCRdb keeps in-frame clones, though not all of them. The table counts 7,700 or so clones; roughly 1.5% lies in the top ten. A note on this clone: Its antigen is still unknown.

The sequence was obtained from a donor between 2 and 29 years old with juvenile idiopathic arthritis. The sample was Treg cells from blood. As for subset: remaining (HLA-DR-negative) circulating blood Treg cells. The rearrangement joins TRBV5-1 to TRBJ2-3; checking the TCRdb D call of TRBD1 is not possible without DNA. The CDR3 loop reads CASSLGKETGNTDTQYF.